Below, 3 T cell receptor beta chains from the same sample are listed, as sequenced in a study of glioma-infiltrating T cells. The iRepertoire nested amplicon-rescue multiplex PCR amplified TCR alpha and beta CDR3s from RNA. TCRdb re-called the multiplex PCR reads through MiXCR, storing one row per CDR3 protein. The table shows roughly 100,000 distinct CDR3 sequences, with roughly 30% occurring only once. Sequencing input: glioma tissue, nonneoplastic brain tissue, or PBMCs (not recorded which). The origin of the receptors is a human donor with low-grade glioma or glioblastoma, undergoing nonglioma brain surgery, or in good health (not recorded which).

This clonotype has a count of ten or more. CDR3 DNA: TGTGCCAGCAGCCCCGGACAGGGAAAGTACTTC. This gives the protein CASSPGQGKYF. This chain connects TRBV2 to TRBJ2-5, with 8 bases aligning to TRBD1. The CDR3 length is 11 residues. Germline CDR1 is SNHLY and CDR2 is FYNNEI. Losses at the gene ends were 6 bases for V and 12 bases for J; bases not matched to a gene: 6.

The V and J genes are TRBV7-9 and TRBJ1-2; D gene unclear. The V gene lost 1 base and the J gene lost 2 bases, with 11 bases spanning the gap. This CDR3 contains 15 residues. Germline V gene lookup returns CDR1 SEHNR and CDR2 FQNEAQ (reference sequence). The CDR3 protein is CASSLGTSSNYGYTF. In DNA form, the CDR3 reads TGTGCCAGCAGCTTAGGGACGAGTTCCAACTATGGCTACACCTTC.

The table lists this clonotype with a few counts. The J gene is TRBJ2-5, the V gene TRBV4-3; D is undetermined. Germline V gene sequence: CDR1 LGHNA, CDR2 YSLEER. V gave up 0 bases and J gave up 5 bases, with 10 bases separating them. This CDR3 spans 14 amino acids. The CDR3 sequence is CASSQDLVVETQYF. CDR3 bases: TGCGCCAGCAGCCAAGATTTGGTAGTCGAGACCCAGTACTTC.